This T cell receptor (beta chain) derives from a study of blood T cells in healthy people across ages. Sample-barcoded 5' priming and a J-beta primer mix drove a second PCR of roughly 7 to 11 cycles. Sequencing recovered at least 2.5 million CDR3-containing paired-end reads from each sample. TCRdb called the 5' RACE reads again in MiXCR, with one record for every CDR3 protein. The table has about 830,000 distinct CDR3 sequences, more than 45% seen once. Study-wide results and limits: Unsorted PBMCs prevented conclusive naive versus antigen-experienced comparison. The diversity estimates, figures obtained from one million T cells, were considered underestimates.

This clonotype showed up just a few times. Its antigen is unidentified. V gave up 6 bases and J gave up 12 bases, with 21 bases separating them. Germline values: CDR1 DFQATT, CDR2 SNEGSKA (reference sequence). The CDR3 is 13 residues long. The chain combines TRBV20-1 with TRBJ2-1; the D is unclear. The receptor was isolated from a man younger than 40 in good health. The sequenced sample consisted of blood. The CDR3 reads CSAPAGPLDGQFF. Written as DNA, the CDR3 is TGCAGTGCGCCTGCCGGGCCCCTTGATGGGCAGTTCTTC.